A selection of T cell receptor beta chains follows, all from one sample in a study of memory CD4+ T cells and cytomegalovirus serostatus. Generated by immunoSEQ multiplex PCR, the TCRdb table keeps only in-frame clones and is missing some. The sample lists 75,000 to 95,000 clones, approximately 80% occurring once. Sequencing was carried out using memory CD4+ T cells from blood. These receptors all come from an adult in good health and CMV-seronegative. CDR3s leave out the opening cysteine and the closing phenylalanine or tryptophan.

V gene | CDR3 protein
TRBV19 | ASMVGTGNQPQH
TRBV6-6 | ASERDGSNQPQH
TRBV5-4 | ASRRNRGRGNTEAF
TRBV6-5 | ASRANYGYT
TRBV18 | ASSPSGGQGKTQY
TRBV10-3 | ASKGRQNYGYT
TRBV14 | ASSQDRAGGEQY
TRBV5-5 | ASSVGQNTGELF
TRBV18 | ASSPSTTNTGELF
TRBV19 | ASSIQGYQPQH
TRBV5-6 | ASSLMNRQETQY
TRBV5-5 | ASSFTDRGVFYGYT
TRBV29-1 | SVERGQGLNEQF
TRBV28 | ASRDGYGYT
TRBV4-3 | ASSQTGRANYEQY
TRBV9 | ASSVGSQAAQETQY
TRBV5-1 | ASSLSPGKGETQY
TRBV11-3 | ASSFPGLPLTEAF
TRBV5-4 | ASRLQGSHEQY
TRBV5-6 | ASRGAGRGNYGYT
TRBV28 | ASSLGGGASIGELF
TRBV19 | ASGGTGTNEKLF
TRBV7-3 | ASNYHGGTEAF
TRBV11-3 | ASSLTSTGSYEQY
TRBV19 | ASRPFGLAGVLVDTQY
TRBV5-1 | ASSPGSSYNEQF
TRBV15 | ATSRSTAGQGSNTGELF
TRBV5-6 | ASTSGLPSYEQY
TRBV7-9 | ASSPRTGSVIQY
TRBV11-2 | ASSLTGQGGTYEQY
TRBV6-5 | ASSLRSGYEQY
TRBV19 | ASQGYTEAF
TRBV27 | ASSGKYTEAF
TRBV18 | ASSGGGLNTGELF
TRBV19 | ASTTYGTMSTDTQY
TRBV5-1 | ASSPGQGLTRGTQY
TRBV18 | ASSPSVDMGNGYT
TRBV10-3 | AISESSAGQNEKLF
TRBV18 | ASSPTLRQENTGELF
TRBV19 | ASIDGEGASNQPQH
TRBV2 | ASSDYSSYEQY
TRBV7-3 | ASGTGGTDTQY
TRBV20-1 | SYRSTDTQY
TRBV25-1 | ASRPGMVNTEAF
TRBV7-3 | ASSSGQLNTEAF
TRBV6-1 | ASSGSQGREKLF
TRBV11-2 | ASSLGGGYGYT
TRBV7-2 | ASSYRETNYGYT
TRBV19 | ASSIPGTAYGYT
TRBV6-6 | ASSGLAGYTDTQY
TRBV11-2 | ASSLNTEAF
TRBV7-4 | ASSLRGRLAATDTQY